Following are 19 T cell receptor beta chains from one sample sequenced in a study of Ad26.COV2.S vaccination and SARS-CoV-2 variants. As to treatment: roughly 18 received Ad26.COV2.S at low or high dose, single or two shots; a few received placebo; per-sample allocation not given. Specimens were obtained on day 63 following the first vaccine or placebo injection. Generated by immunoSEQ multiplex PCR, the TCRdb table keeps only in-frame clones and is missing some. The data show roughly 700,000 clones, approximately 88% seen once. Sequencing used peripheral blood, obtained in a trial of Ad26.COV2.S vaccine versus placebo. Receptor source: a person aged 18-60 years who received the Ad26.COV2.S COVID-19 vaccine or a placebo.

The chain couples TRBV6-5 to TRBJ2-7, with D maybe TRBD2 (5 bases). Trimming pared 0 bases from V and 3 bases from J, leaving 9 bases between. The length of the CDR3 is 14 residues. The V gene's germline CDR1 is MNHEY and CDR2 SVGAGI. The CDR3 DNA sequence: TGTGCCAGCAGTTACTCCTCAGACTACTACGAGCAGTACTTC. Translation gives CASSYSSDYYEQYF.

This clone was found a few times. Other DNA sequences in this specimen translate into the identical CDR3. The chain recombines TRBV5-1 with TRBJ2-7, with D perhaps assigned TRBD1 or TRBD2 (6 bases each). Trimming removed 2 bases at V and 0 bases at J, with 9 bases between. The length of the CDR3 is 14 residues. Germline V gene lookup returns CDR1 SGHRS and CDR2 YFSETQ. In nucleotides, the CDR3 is TGCGCCAGCAGCTTCGGGGGCAGCTCCTACGAGCAGTACTTC. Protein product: CASSFGGSSYEQYF. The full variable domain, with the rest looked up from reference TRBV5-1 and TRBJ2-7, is KAGVTQTPRYLIKTRGQQVTLSCSPISGHRSVSWYQQTPGQGLQFLFEYFSETQRNKGNFPGRFSGRQFSNSRSEMNVSTLELGDSALYLCASSFGGSSYEQYFGPGTRLTVT.

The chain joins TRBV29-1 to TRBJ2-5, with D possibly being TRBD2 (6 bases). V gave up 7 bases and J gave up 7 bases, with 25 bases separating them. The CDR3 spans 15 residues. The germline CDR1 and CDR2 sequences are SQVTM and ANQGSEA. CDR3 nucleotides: TGCAGCGCCGACAGCGGGCAGCCAGCAGTGAGGACCCAGTACTTC. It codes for CSADSGQPAVRTQYF.

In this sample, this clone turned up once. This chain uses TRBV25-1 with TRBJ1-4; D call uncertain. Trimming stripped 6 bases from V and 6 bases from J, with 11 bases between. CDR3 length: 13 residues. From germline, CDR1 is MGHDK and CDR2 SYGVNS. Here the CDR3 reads CASRGMGYEKLFF. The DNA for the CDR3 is TGTGCCAGCAGAGGGATGGGGTATGAAAAACTGTTTTTT.

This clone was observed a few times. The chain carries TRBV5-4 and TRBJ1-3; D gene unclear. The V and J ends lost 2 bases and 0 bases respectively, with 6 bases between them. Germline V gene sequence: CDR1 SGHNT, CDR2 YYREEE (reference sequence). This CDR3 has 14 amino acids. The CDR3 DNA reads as TGTGCCAGCAGCTTTAGGAGCTCTGGAAACACCATATATTTT. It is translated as CASSFRSSGNTIYF.

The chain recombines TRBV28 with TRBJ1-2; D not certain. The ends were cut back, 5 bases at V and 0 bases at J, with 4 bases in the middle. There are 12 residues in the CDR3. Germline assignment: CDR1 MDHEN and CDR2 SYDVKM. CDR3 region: CASSGANYGYTF. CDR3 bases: TGTGCCAGCAGTGGAGCTAACTATGGCTACACCTTC.

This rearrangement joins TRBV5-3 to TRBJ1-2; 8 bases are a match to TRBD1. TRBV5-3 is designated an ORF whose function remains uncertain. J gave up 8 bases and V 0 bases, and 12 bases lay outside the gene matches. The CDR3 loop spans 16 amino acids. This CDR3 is CARSLASRTGWFGYTF. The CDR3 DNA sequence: TGTGCCAGAAGCTTGGCCTCGAGGACAGGGTGGTTCGGCTACACCTTC.

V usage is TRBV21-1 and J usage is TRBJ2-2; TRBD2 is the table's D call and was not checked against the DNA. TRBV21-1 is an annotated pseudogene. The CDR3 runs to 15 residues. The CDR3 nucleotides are TGTGCCAGCAGCATTCCCAAGCTGAGCACCGGGGAGCTGTTTTTT. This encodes CASSIPKLSTGELFF.

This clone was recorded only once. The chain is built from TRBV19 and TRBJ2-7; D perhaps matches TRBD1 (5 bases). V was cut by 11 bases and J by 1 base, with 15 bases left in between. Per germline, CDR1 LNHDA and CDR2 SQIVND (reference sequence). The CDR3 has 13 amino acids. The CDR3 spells CASGQTDSYEQYF. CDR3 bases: TGTGCCTCTGGACAAACCGATTCCTACGAGCAGTACTTC.

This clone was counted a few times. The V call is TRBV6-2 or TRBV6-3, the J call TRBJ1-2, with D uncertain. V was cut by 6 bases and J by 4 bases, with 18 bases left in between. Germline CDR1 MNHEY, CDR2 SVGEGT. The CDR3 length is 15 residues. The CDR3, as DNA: TGTGCCAGCAGCCCCTGGGCCAAAGTCCCCTATGGCTACACCTTC. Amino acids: CASSPWAKVPYGYTF.

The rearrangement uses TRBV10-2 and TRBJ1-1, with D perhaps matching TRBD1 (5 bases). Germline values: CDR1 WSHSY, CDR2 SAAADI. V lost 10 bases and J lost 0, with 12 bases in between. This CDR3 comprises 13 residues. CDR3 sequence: CATLRGLNTEAFF. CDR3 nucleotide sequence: TGCGCCACCCTGCGGGGGTTGAACACTGAAGCTTTCTTT.

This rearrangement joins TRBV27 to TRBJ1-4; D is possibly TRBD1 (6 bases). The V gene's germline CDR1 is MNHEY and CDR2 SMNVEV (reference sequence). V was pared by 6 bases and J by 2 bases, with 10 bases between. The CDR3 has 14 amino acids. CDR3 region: CASRGTGTNEKLFF. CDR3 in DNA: TGTGCCAGCAGGGGTACAGGGACTAATGAAAAACTGTTTTTT. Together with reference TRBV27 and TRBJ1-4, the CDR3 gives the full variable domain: EAQVTQNPRYLITVTGKKLTVTCSQNMNHEYMSWYRQDPGLGLRQIYYSMNVEVTDKGDVPEGYKVSRKEKRNFPLILESPSPNQTSLYFCASRGTGTNEKLFFGSGTQLSVL.

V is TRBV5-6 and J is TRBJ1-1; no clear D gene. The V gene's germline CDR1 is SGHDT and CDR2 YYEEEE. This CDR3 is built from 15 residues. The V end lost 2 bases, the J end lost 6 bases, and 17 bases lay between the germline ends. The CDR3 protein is CASSFGGGPPAEAFF. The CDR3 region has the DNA TGTGCCAGCAGCTTTGGTGGAGGGCCACCGGCTGAAGCTTTCTTT. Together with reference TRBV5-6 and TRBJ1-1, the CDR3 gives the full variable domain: DAGVTQSPTHLIKTRGQQVTLRCSPKSGHDTVSWYQQALGQGPQFIFQYYEEEERQRGNFPDRFSGHQFPNYSSELNVNALLLGDSALYLCASSFGGGPPAEAFFGQGTRLTVV.

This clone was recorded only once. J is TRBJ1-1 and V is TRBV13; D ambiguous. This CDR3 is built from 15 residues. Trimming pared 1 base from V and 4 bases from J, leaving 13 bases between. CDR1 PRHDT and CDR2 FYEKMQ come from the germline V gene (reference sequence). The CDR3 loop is CASSLARRGGTEAFF. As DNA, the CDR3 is TGTGCCAGCAGCTTAGCCCGACGGGGAGGCACTGAAGCTTTCTTT.

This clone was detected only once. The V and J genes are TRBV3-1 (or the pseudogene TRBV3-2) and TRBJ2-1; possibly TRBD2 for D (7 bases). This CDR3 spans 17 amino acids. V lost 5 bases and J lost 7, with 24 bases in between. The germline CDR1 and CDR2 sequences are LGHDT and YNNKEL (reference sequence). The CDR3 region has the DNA TGTGCCAGCAGCTCATACCCCAGGGAGGGGGGCGAGAATGAGCAGTTCTTC. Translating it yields CASSSYPREGGENEQFF.

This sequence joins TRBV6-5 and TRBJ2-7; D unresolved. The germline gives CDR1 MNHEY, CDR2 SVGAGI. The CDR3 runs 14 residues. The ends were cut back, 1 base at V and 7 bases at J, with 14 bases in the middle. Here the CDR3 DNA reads TGTGCCAGCAGTTACTTCGTTCGGGCGCGGGAGCAGTACTTC. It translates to CASSYFVRAREQYF.

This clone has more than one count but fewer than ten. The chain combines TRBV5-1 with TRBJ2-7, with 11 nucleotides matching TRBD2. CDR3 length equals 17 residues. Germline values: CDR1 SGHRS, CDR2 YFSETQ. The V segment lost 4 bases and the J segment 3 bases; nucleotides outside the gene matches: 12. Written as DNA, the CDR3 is TGCGCCAGCAGCGCGAAGACTAGCGGGGCCTCATTCTACGAGCAGTACTTC. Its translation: CASSAKTSGASFYEQYF. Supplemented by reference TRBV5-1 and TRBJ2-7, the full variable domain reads KAGVTQTPRYLIKTRGQQVTLSCSPISGHRSVSWYQQTPGQGLQFLFEYFSETQRNKGNFPGRFSGRQFSNSRSEMNVSTLELGDSALYLCASSAKTSGASFYEQYFGPGTRLTVT.

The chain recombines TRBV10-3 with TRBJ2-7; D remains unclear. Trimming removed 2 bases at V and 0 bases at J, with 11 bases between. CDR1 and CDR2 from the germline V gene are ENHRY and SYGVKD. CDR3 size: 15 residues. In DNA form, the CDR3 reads TGTGCCATCAGTGAGGTCGCAGCCGACTCCTACGAGCAGTACTTC. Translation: CAISEVAADSYEQYF.

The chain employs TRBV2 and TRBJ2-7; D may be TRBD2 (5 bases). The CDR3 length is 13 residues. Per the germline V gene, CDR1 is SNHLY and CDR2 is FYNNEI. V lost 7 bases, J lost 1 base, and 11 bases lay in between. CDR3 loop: CASMDGLSYEQYF. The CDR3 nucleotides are TGTGCCAGCATGGACGGACTTTCCTACGAGCAGTACTTC.